The following is a TCR beta chain sequence with its context. The sample is drawn from a study of blood T cell repertoires in COVID-19. Study at large: Specimens from acute and convalescent COVID-19 originated in the United States, Italy and Spain. PBMCs, B-cell-depleted T cells, or T cells were the source of the cDNA or gDNA that made up the material.

Germline CDR1 reads SGDLS; CDR2 reads YYNGEE. CDR3 length: 15 residues. V was shortened by 3 bases and J by 8 bases, with 20 bases between the two germline ends. Per the original methods: Nucleated cell counts were estimated from reference gene primer amplification. Clones were sequenced by immunoSEQ multiplex PCR, and TCRdb holds only the in-frame ones, with some missing. Clone size and the V and J calls come from that table; the DNA yielded D and trimming. The sample contains 150,000 or so clones, approximately 91% of which appear only once. The sample comprised peripheral blood. The rearrangement uses TRBV9 and TRBJ1-2; D remains unclear. The TCR comes from a man aged 18 to 29 with acute or convalescent COVID-19. This CDR3 reads CASSDRSPSARGYTF. The CDR3 DNA reads as TGTGCCAGCAGCGATCGGAGTCCTTCCGCGAGGGGCTACACCTTC.